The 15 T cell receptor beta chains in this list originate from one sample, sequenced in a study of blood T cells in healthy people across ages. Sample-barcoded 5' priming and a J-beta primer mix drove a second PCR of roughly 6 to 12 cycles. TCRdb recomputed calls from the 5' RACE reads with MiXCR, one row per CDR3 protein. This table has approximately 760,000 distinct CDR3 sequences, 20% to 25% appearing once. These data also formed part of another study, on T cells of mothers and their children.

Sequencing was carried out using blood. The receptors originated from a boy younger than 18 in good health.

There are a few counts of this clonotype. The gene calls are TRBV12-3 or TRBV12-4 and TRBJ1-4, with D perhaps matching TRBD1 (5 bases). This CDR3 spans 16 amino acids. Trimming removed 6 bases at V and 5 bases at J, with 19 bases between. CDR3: CASRLRDSTSNEKLFF. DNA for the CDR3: TGTGCCAGCAGACTGCGGGACTCAACTTCAAATGAAAAACTGTTTTTT.

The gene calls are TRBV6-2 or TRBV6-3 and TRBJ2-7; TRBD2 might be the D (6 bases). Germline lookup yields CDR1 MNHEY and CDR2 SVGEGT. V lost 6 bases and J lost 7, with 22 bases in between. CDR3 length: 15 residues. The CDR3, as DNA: TGTGCCAGCAGCCTCGACGAGGGACTGCCCTCGGAGCAGTACTTC. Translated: CASSLDEGLPSEQYF.

The CDR3 here is CSARSSLSIQYF. Written as DNA, the CDR3 is TGCAGTGCTAGATCTTCCCTAAGCATTCAGTACTTC. The rearrangement joins TRBV20-1 to TRBJ2-4, with D hard to call. V lost 2 bases to trimming and J lost 9 bases, with 11 bases between them. Germline V gene sequence: CDR1 DFQATT, CDR2 SNEGSKA (reference sequence). CDR3 length: 12 amino acids.

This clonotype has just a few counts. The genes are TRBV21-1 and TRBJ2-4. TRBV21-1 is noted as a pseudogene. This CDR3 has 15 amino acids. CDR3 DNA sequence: TGTGCCAGCAGCAAAGGAGTCCTAGCCAAAAACATTCAGTACTTC. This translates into CASSKGVLAKNIQYF.

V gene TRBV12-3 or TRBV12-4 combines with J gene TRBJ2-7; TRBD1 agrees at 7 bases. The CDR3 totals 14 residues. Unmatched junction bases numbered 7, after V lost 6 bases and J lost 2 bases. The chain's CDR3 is CASSRTGPPYEQYF. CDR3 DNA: TGTGCCAGCAGCCGGACAGGCCCTCCCTACGAGCAGTACTTC.

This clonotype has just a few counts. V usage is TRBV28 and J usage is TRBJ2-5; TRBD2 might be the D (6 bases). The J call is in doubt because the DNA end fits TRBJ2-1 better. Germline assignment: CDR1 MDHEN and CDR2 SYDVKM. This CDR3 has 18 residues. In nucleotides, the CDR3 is TGTGCCAGCACCTTAGCGGAAATGGGCCCGGGGATGCGGAATGAGCAGTTCTTC. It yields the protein CASTLAEMGPGMRNEQFF.

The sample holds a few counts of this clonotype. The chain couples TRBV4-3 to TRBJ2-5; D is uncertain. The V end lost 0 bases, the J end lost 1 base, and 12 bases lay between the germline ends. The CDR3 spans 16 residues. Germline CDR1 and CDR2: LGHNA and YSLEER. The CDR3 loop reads CASSQDLGPFQETQYF. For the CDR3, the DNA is TGCGCCAGCAGCCAAGATCTAGGCCCCTTCCAAGAGACCCAGTACTTC.

The CDR3 DNA follows: TGTGCCAGCAGTGCCCTCGGGGGCGCGGATCAGCCCCAGCATTTT. This codes for CASSALGGADQPQHF. The gene calls are TRBV6-1 and TRBJ1-5; maybe TRBD1 (6 bases). The CDR3 sequence is 15 residues long. V was trimmed by 4 bases and J by 5 bases, leaving 15 bases between them. CDR1 and CDR2 (germline): MNHNS, SASEGT.

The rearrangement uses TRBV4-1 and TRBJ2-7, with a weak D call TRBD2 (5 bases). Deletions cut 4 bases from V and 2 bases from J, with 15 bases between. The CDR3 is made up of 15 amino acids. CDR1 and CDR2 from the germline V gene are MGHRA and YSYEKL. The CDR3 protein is CASSPRDGVPYEQYF. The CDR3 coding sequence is TGCGCCAGCAGCCCTCGAGACGGGGTACCCTACGAGCAGTACTTC.

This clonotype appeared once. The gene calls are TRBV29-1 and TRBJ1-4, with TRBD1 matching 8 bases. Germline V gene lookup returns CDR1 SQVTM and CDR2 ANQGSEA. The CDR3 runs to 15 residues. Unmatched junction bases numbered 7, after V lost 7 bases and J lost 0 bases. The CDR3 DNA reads TGCAGCGCCTCGGGACAGGCGGCAACTAATGAAAAACTGTTTTTT. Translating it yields CSASGQAATNEKLFF.

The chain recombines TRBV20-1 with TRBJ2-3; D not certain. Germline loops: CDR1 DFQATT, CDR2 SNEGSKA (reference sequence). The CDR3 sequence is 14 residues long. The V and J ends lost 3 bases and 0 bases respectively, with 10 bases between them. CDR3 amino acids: CSASQPASTDTQYF. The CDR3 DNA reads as TGCAGTGCTAGTCAGCCAGCTAGCACAGATACGCAGTATTTT.

CDR3 protein: CASLSGISYNEQFF. In nucleotides, the CDR3 is TGTGCCAGCCTGAGCGGGATTTCTTACAATGAGCAGTTCTTC. The chain combines TRBV12-3 or TRBV12-4 with TRBJ2-1; the match to TRBD2 covers 7 bases. The CDR3 is 14 amino acids. Trimming cost V 8 bases and J 4 bases; bases outside gene matches: 8.

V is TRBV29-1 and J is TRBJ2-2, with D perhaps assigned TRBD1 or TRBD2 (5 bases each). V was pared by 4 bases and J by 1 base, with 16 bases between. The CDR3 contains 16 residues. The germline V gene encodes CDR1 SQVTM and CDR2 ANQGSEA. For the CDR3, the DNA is TGCAGCGTTGTTTGGGACGGACATAAGAACACCGGGGAGCTGTTTTTT. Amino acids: CSVVWDGHKNTGELFF.

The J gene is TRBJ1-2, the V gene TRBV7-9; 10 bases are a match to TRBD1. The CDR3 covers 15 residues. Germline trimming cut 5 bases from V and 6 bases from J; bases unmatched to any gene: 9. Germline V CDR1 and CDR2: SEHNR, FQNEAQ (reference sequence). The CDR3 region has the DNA TGTGCCAGCAGCGCCTCCGGGACAGGGGACCATGGCTACACCTTC. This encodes CASSASGTGDHGYTF.

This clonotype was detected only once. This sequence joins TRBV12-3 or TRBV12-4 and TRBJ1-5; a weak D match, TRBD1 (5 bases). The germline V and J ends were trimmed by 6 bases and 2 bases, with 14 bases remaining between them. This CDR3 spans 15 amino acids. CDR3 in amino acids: CASRGARRGNQPQHF. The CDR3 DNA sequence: TGTGCCAGCAGAGGGGCTAGAAGAGGCAATCAGCCCCAGCATTTT.